The 10 T cell receptor beta chains listed next were all sequenced from one sample in a study of response to subunit inactivated influenza vaccine. TCRdb reanalysed the RT-PCR reads using MiXCR and keeps one entry per CDR3 protein. The sample carries 500,000 to 600,000 distinct CDR3 sequences, over 9.5% recorded once. Material: PBMCs from blood, obtained on the day of vaccination. Every receptor here comes from a man in his fifties or sixties who received an inactivated influenza vaccine.

The sample holds many counts of this clonotype. The chain employs TRBV15 and TRBJ2-7, with TRBD1 matching 7 bases. With V trimmed by 7 bases and J by 6 bases, 9 bases remained unmatched. The CDR3 extends over 13 amino acids. CDR1 is LNHNV and CDR2 is YYDKDF in the germline V gene (reference sequence). CDR3 in DNA: TGTGCCACCACTGACAGGGAAGGTGGCGAGCAGTACTTC. Translated, it gives CATTDREGGEQYF.

This clonotype was counted a few times. CDR3 sequence: CAISRGSNYGYTF. CDR3 coding DNA: TGTGCCATCAGTCGGGGATCTAACTATGGCTACACCTTC. The rearrangement joins TRBV10-3 to TRBJ1-2, with D uncertain. Germline V CDR1 and CDR2: ENHRY, SYGVKD. Trimming took 5 bases from V and 0 from J, leaving 7 bases between them. The CDR3 has 13 amino acids.

This clonotype was observed at least ten times. V and J are TRBV20-1 and TRBJ2-1; the match to TRBD2 covers 8 bases. Looked up from germline, CDR1 is DFQATT and CDR2 is SNEGSKA (reference sequence). V lost 0 bases, J lost 9 bases, and 10 bases stayed unmatched. This CDR3 is built from 15 residues. The CDR3 DNA is TGCAGTGCTAGAGATCGTGGTGGTAGCGGGGCTGAGCAGTTCTTC. Its translation: CSARDRGGSGAEQFF.

The gene calls are TRBV4-1 and TRBJ2-1, with D tentatively TRBD2 (6 bases). The germline gives CDR1 MGHRA, CDR2 YSYEKL. V was cut by 4 bases and J by 11 bases, with 15 bases left in between. The CDR3 covers 13 residues. Here the CDR3 DNA reads TGCGCCAGCAGCCTCGGCGGGGAAGTAAAGCAGTTCTTC. This translates into CASSLGGEVKQFF.

This clonotype was detected many times. The chain has TRBV12-3 or TRBV12-4 and TRBJ2-2; D tentatively fits TRBD1 or TRBD2 (5 bases each). This CDR3 comprises 15 residues. The V end was cut by 6 bases, the J end by 6 bases, with 17 bases between. The CDR3 spells CASRLQLGVAGELFF. For the CDR3, the DNA is TGTGCCAGCAGACTCCAGCTGGGGGTGGCCGGGGAGCTGTTTTTT.

This clonotype turned up a few times. This sequence joins TRBV20-1 and TRBJ2-1; 8 nucleotides match TRBD2. The CDR3 has 14 residues. V lost 3 bases to trimming and J lost 3 bases; unmatched junction nucleotides: 4. Looked up from germline, CDR1 is DFQATT and CDR2 is SNEGSKA (reference sequence). Here the CDR3 DNA reads TGCAGTGCTAGCCCGGGACTAGACTACAATGAGCAGTTCTTC. Translated, it gives CSASPGLDYNEQFF.

As DNA, the CDR3 is TGTGCCACCAGCAAGAACAGGGGGCACACCGGGGAGCTGTTTTTT. It is translated as CATSKNRGHTGELFF. J is TRBJ2-2 and V is TRBV15, with 9 bases lining up with TRBD1. With 4 bases clipped from V and 3 bases from J, the junction kept 3 bases outside the gene matches. Germline V gene data show CDR1 as LNHNV and CDR2 as YYDKDF (reference sequence). CDR3 length equals 15 residues.

This chain links TRBV9 with TRBJ2-7; D is undetermined. The CDR3 extends over 13 amino acids. V gave up 3 bases and J gave up 5 bases, with 12 bases separating them. Germline V gives CDR1 SGDLS, CDR2 YYNGEE. CDR3 protein: CASSGLANHEQYF. The CDR3 DNA is TGTGCCAGCAGCGGGCTCGCAAACCACGAGCAGTACTTC.

This clonotype was counted between two and nine times. DNA of the CDR3: TGTGCCAGCAGTTTTGAGATGGAGGAGGGGGTGGGGCCCCAGCATTTT. Its protein is CASSFEMEEGVGPQHF. The V gene is TRBV28, the J gene TRBJ1-5, with D tentatively TRBD1 (6 bases). Trimming pared 3 bases from V and 9 bases from J, leaving 21 bases between. This CDR3 is 16 amino acids long. The germline gives CDR1 MDHEN, CDR2 SYDVKM.

This clonotype was counted ten times or more. The V gene is TRBV4-1, the J gene TRBJ2-1, with 9 positions matching TRBD2. The CDR3 consists of 19 residues. Trimming at V came to 2 bases and at J to 7 bases, leaving 18 bases not matched to a gene. CDR1 and CDR2 (germline): MGHRA, YSYEKL. The CDR3 here is CASSQRSGDLGLARNEQFF. CDR3 nucleotide sequence: TGCGCCAGCAGCCAAAGGTCGGGGGACTTGGGACTAGCTAGGAATGAGCAGTTCTTC.